These 13 T cell receptor beta chains were sequenced from one sample in a study of cytomegalovirus exposure and HLA in healthy donors. PCR employed 60 Vbeta and 13 Jbeta primers. Here immunoSEQ multiplex PCR was the method, and the copy in TCRdb shows in-frame clones only, minus some. The sample includes 90,000 to 120,000 clones, roughly 75% seen only once; the top ten take around 5%. The sequenced sample was PBMCs. These receptors came from a woman younger than 35 in good health and CMV-seropositive.

The chain employs TRBV13 and TRBJ2-7; D is unclear. Germline CDR1 reads PRHDT; CDR2 reads FYEKMQ (reference sequence). The CDR3 loop spans 12 amino acids. The ends were cut back, 4 bases at V and 0 bases at J, with 4 bases in the middle. CDR3 region: CASSSSSYEQYF. The CDR3 region has the DNA TGTGCCAGCAGCTCCAGCTCCTACGAGCAGTACTTC. Based on the CDR3 plus reference TRBV13 and TRBJ2-7, the full variable domain is AAGVIQSPRHLIKEKRETATLKCYPIPRHDTVYWYQQGPGQDPQFLISFYEKMQSDKGSIPDRFSAQQFSDYHSELNMSSLELGDSALYFCASSSSSYEQYFGPGTRLTVT.

J is TRBJ1-2 and V is TRBV18; the match to TRBD1 covers 8 bases. With V trimmed by 8 bases and J by 1 base, 9 bases remained unmatched. The germline V gene has CDR1 KGHSH and CDR2 LQKENI. The CDR3 is 15 residues long. Here the CDR3 DNA reads TGTGCCAGCCGTTCCCCGGGACAGGATAACTATGGCTACACCTTC. Amino acid sequence: CASRSPGQDNYGYTF.

The chain is built from TRBV5-1 and TRBJ2-7, with 9 bases aligning to TRBD2. Germline CDR1 SGHRS, CDR2 YFSETQ. This CDR3 has 17 amino acids. Unmatched junction bases numbered 15, after V lost 4 bases and J lost 4 bases. The CDR3 nucleotides are TGCGCCAGCAGCCCTCCTGCCATACTAGCGGGTACTTACGAGCAGTACTTC. Translated, it gives CASSPPAILAGTYEQYF.

The V call is TRBV30, the J call TRBJ2-1; 8 bases are a match to TRBD2. This CDR3 has 15 residues. V shed 4 bases, J shed 8 bases, and the junction held 13 bases outside the gene matches. Germline V lookup: CDR1 GTSNPN, CDR2 SVGIG (reference sequence). As DNA, the CDR3 is TGTGCCTGGATGGGTGTCGGGAGGGCCGTCTATGAGCAGTTCTTC. Translated: CAWMGVGRAVYEQFF.

This chain links TRBV13 with TRBJ2-7; 12 nucleotides align to TRBD2. V lost 5 bases to trimming and J lost 6 bases; unmatched junction nucleotides: 5. CDR1 PRHDT and CDR2 FYEKMQ come from the germline V gene (reference sequence). The CDR3 totals 14 residues. Written as DNA, the CDR3 is TGTGCCAGCAGCCAACTAGCGGGGGGATCCGAGCAGTACTTC. Amino acids: CASSQLAGGSEQYF.

The V call is TRBV7-6, the J call TRBJ2-5; D perhaps matches TRBD1 (6 bases). The tail of the sequence fits TRBJ2-7 better, so the J call may be wrong. This CDR3 spans 16 amino acids. Germline V gene sequence: CDR1 SGHVS, CDR2 FNYEAQ. The CDR3, as DNA: TGTGCCAGCAGCTTAGGCCAAACGGACAGCCTGTACGAGCAGTACTTC. Its translation: CASSLGQTDSLYEQYF.

This sequence joins TRBV7-3 and TRBJ1-1, with a possible D match to TRBD1 (6 bases). Trimming removed 2 bases at V and 0 bases at J, with 10 bases between. CDR1 is SGHTA and CDR2 is FQGTGA in the germline V gene. CDR3 length equals 15 residues. The CDR3 DNA reads as TGTGCCAGCAGCTTAGGGGGGGCATTGAACACTGAAGCTTTCTTT. Residues: CASSLGGALNTEAFF.

The V call is TRBV9, the J call TRBJ2-3; D remains ambiguous. V lost 4 bases and J 6 bases, leaving 9 bases between the germline ends. CDR1 SGDLS and CDR2 YYNGEE come from the germline V gene. The CDR3 spans 12 residues. In DNA, the CDR3 is TGTGCCAGCAGCTTTTCGGTTGATACGCAGTATTTT. The encoded protein is CASSFSVDTQYF. Looking up the rest from reference TRBV9 and TRBJ2-3 gives the full variable domain: DSGVTQTPKHLITATGQRVTLRCSPRSGDLSVYWYQQSLDQGLQFLIQYYNGEERAKGNILERFSAQQFPDLHSELNLSSLELGDSALYFCASSFSVDTQYFGPGTRLTVL.

This clone was seen only a few times. V gene TRBV7-2 combines with J gene TRBJ2-3, with a tentative D call TRBD2 (6 bases). The CDR3 consists of 15 residues. Germline-derived CDR1 and CDR2 are SGHTA and FQGNSA. The V gene lost 5 bases and the J gene lost 6 bases, with 18 bases spanning the gap. CDR3 nucleotides: TGTGCCAGCAGCCGGGACTTCTTCCCCAGTGATACGCAGTATTTT. Protein product: CASSRDFFPSDTQYF.

The J gene is TRBJ2-7, the V gene TRBV15, with no clear D. Per germline, CDR1 LNHNV and CDR2 YYDKDF (reference sequence). This CDR3 is built from 17 residues. The V gene lost 0 bases and the J gene lost 2 bases, with 17 bases spanning the gap. The CDR3 protein is CATSRDLFAGGTYEQYF. CDR3 nucleotides: TGTGCCACCAGCAGAGACCTCTTTGCCGGCGGTACCTACGAGCAGTACTTC.

The table lists this clone with a few counts. The J gene is TRBJ2-3, the V gene TRBV7-9; a possible D gene is TRBD1 (5 bases). This CDR3 is built from 17 residues. CDR1 is SEHNR and CDR2 is FQNEAQ in the germline V gene (reference sequence). V dropped 1 base and J dropped 1 base, with 15 bases sitting between them. The CDR3 nucleotides read TGTGCCAGCAGCTTAGAGTTTTCAGGGATGGGCACAGATACGCAGTATTTT. It is translated as CASSLEFSGMGTDTQYF. Together with reference TRBV7-9 and TRBJ2-3, the CDR3 gives the full variable domain: DTGVSQNPRHKITKRGQNVTFRCDPISEHNRLYWYRQTLGQGPEFLTYFQNEAQLEKSRLLSDRFSAERPKGSFSTLEIQRTEQGDSAMYLCASSLEFSGMGTDTQYFGPGTRLTVL.

The genes are TRBV4-3 and TRBJ2-7; TRBD1 aligns across 9 bases. V was pared by 0 bases and J by 2 bases, with 8 bases of the junction left unmatched. CDR1 is LGHNA, CDR2 YSLEER, per germline. CDR3 length: 17 residues. Here the CDR3 reads CASSQDPPGQGTYEQYF. The CDR3 coding sequence is TGCGCCAGCAGCCAAGATCCACCGGGACAGGGAACCTACGAGCAGTACTTC.

The V call is TRBV10-3, the J call TRBJ2-1, with 9 bases identical to TRBD2. V dropped 10 bases and J dropped 8; count of bases not matched to a gene: 15. Germline V gives CDR1 ENHRY, CDR2 SYGVKD. The length of the CDR3 is 15 residues. The CDR3 loop is CATQPTSGVRDEQFF. Here the CDR3 DNA reads TGTGCCACCCAACCGACTAGCGGCGTCCGAGATGAGCAGTTCTTC.